A single sample gave rise to the 24 T cell receptor beta chains below, sequenced in a study of cytomegalovirus exposure and HLA in healthy donors. The PCR had 60 Vbeta and 13 Jbeta primers. Clones were read by immunoSEQ multiplex PCR, and TCRdb kept only the in-frame ones, dropping some. This table has some 62,000 clones, about 90% appearing once. The sample was PBMCs. Receptors originate from a man younger than 30 in good health and CMV-seronegative.

The CDR3, as DNA: TGTGCCAGCAGTTTCCAGGTTAACTATGGCTACACCTTC. It encodes CASSFQVNYGYTF. The V gene is TRBV6-5, the J gene TRBJ1-2; D gene uncertain. Germline loops: CDR1 MNHEY, CDR2 SVGAGI. This CDR3 is 13 amino acids long. V gave up 4 bases and J gave up 1 base, with 7 bases separating them.

The chain uses TRBV6-5 and TRBJ1-1; D might be TRBD1 (5 bases). The CDR3 has 15 residues. Germline values: CDR1 MNHEY, CDR2 SVGAGI. The V end lost 5 bases, the J end lost 1 base, and 14 bases lay between the germline ends. Here the CDR3 reads CASSHRIDRNTEAFF. The CDR3 DNA reads as TGTGCCAGCAGTCATCGTATTGACAGGAACACTGAAGCTTTCTTT.

J is TRBJ2-3 and V is TRBV29-1, with D possibly matching TRBD2 (6 bases). The germline V and J ends were trimmed by 3 bases and 0 bases, with 34 bases remaining between them. CDR1 SQVTM and CDR2 ANQGSEA come from the germline V gene. The CDR3 has 22 amino acids. CDR3 amino acids: CSVETEGNSTSASTSSTDTQYF. In DNA, the CDR3 is TGCAGCGTTGAGACAGAGGGGAATTCTACTTCGGCTAGCACTAGCAGCACAGATACGCAGTATTTT.

J is TRBJ2-5 and V is TRBV5-1; TRBD2 matches 10 bases. The CDR3 length is 14 residues. Germline CDR1 SGHRS, CDR2 YFSETQ. V lost 1 base to trimming and J lost 5 bases; unmatched junction nucleotides: 2. The CDR3, as DNA: TGCGCCAGCAGCTTGTATAGCGGGGGGGAGACCCAGTACTTC. Amino acids: CASSLYSGGETQYF.

The rearrangement uses TRBV10-3 and TRBJ1-6; 9 bases agree with TRBD1. The CDR3 consists of 14 residues. In germline, CDR1 is ENHRY, CDR2 SYGVKD. The V gene end was trimmed by 6 bases and the J gene end by 7 bases; junction bases not matched to a gene: 4. The CDR3 protein is CAISAGQGNSPLHF. The CDR3 DNA reads TGTGCCATCAGCGCGGGACAGGGCAATTCACCCCTCCACTTT.

This clone has just a few counts. The rearrangement links TRBV18 to TRBJ1-1; TRBD1 matches 8 bases. This CDR3 has 14 amino acids. The germline V gene has CDR1 KGHSH and CDR2 LQKENI. V shed 4 bases and J 1 base; nucleotides not matched to a gene: 2. CDR3 amino acids: CASSRGQANTEAFF. The CDR3 DNA reads as TGTGCCAGCTCACGGGGACAGGCGAACACTGAAGCTTTCTTT.

This clone appeared a single time. The chain is built from TRBV14 and TRBJ1-1; 7 bases are a match to TRBD1. The ends lost 8 bases at V and 0 bases at J; junction bases unmatched: 6. This CDR3 region has 14 residues. Germline V gene lookup returns CDR1 SGHDN and CDR2 FVKESK. The CDR3 here is CASGYRGMNTEAFF. CDR3 DNA sequence: TGTGCCAGCGGTTACAGGGGAATGAACACTGAAGCTTTCTTT.

The chain is built from TRBV5-1 and TRBJ1-4, with D perhaps TRBD1 (5 bases). The V and J ends lost 5 bases and 4 bases respectively, with 12 bases between them. CDR1 SGHRS and CDR2 YFSETQ come from the germline V gene. The CDR3 covers 14 residues. DNA of the CDR3: TGCGCCAGCAGACCCGACGGGGGTAATGAAAAACTGTTTTTT. This encodes CASRPDGGNEKLFF.

This clone is a singleton in its sample. The rearrangement joins TRBV11-2 to TRBJ1-5, with D perhaps TRBD1 (6 bases). Germline lookup yields CDR1 SGHAT and CDR2 FQNNGV. With 3 bases removed from V and 4 bases from J, the gap between germline ends came to 10 bases. The CDR3 is 14 amino acids. The CDR3 nucleotides read TGTGCCAGCAGCTTGGACAGCACTAATCAGCCCCAGCATTTT. Its translation: CASSLDSTNQPQHF. Drawing the rest from reference TRBV11-2 and TRBJ1-5, the complete variable domain is EAGVAQSPRYKIIEKRQSVAFWCNPISGHATLYWYQQILGQGPKLLIQFQNNGVVDDSQLPKDRFSAERLKGVDSTLKIQPAKLEDSAVYLCASSLDSTNQPQHFGDGTRLSIL.

The chain is built from TRBV27 and TRBJ2-4; perhaps TRBD1 as D (6 bases). Deletions cut 5 bases from V and 7 bases from J, with 12 bases between. The CDR3 loop spans 13 amino acids. Germline V lookup: CDR1 MNHEY, CDR2 SMNVEV (reference sequence). Here the CDR3 DNA reads TGTGCCAGCAGTACCCAAACAGGGAACATTCAGTACTTC. The encoded protein is CASSTQTGNIQYF.

The chain is built from TRBV10-2 and TRBJ1-2; the match to TRBD1 covers 12 bases. Germline V gene sequence: CDR1 WSHSY, CDR2 SAAADI. Trimming took 6 bases from V and 8 from J; bases not matched to a gene: 4. This CDR3 is 13 amino acids long. CDR3 residues: CASRGQGAQGYTF. Written as DNA, the CDR3 is TGCGCCAGCAGGGGACAGGGGGCACAGGGCTACACCTTC.

This chain links TRBV5-4 with TRBJ1-6; TRBD1 matches 9 bases. The V segment lost 3 bases and the J segment 7 bases; nucleotides outside the gene matches: 2. The CDR3 runs to 14 residues. Germline CDR1 is SGHNT and CDR2 is YYREEE (reference sequence). The chain's CDR3 is CASSSDRGNSPLHF. The CDR3 coding sequence is TGTGCCAGCAGCTCGGACAGGGGCAATTCACCCCTCCACTTT.

The rearrangement joins TRBV6-1 to TRBJ2-1; unclear D gene. The V end lost 1 base, the J end lost 5 bases, and 6 bases lay between the germline ends. This CDR3 region has 13 residues. Per the germline V gene, CDR1 is MNHNS and CDR2 is SASEGT. CDR3 amino acids: CASSEGSHNEQFF. As DNA, the CDR3 is TGTGCCAGCAGTGAAGGTAGCCACAATGAGCAGTTCTTC.

The rearrangement links TRBV5-6 to TRBJ1-1, with D perhaps matching TRBD1 (6 bases). V dropped 4 bases and J dropped 1 base, with 17 bases sitting between them. The germline CDR1 and CDR2 sequences are SGHDT and YYEEEE. The CDR3 loop spans 16 amino acids. In nucleotides, the CDR3 is TGTGCCAGCAGCCAGGAAGCAGGGACAAAGAACACTGAAGCTTTCTTT. It codes for CASSQEAGTKNTEAFF.

The chain joins TRBV6-4 to TRBJ2-7; 12 bases are a match to TRBD1. Losses at the gene ends were 9 bases for V and 4 bases for J; bases not matched to a gene: 7. From germline, CDR1 is MRHNA and CDR2 SNTAGT. The CDR3 sequence is 14 residues long. In DNA form, the CDR3 reads TGTGCCAGAACTCGGGACAGGGGGCGATACGAGCAGTACTTC. Amino acids: CARTRDRGRYEQYF.

This clone has just one count. At one end, the junction sequence differs from germline, possibly due to a read error. J is TRBJ2-7 and V is TRBV7-6; 8 nucleotides agree with TRBD2. The CDR3 loop spans 13 amino acids. In germline, CDR1 is SGHVS, CDR2 FNYEAQ. This CDR3 is CASSLGTSYGQYF. The CDR3 region has the DNA TGTGCCAGCAGCTTAGGGACTAGCTACGGGCAGTACTTC. Looking up the rest from reference TRBV7-6 and TRBJ2-7 gives the full variable domain: GAGVSQSPRYKVTKRGQDVALRCDPISGHVSLYWYRQALGQGPEFLTYFNYEAQQDKSGLPNDRFSAERPEGSISTLTIQRTEQRDSAMYRCASSLGTSYGQYFGPGTRLTVT.

The CDR3 DNA follows: TGTGCCAGCAGCTTGACCCGGGATAATGAGCAGTTCTTC. Translated, it gives CASSLTRDNEQFF. The chain carries TRBV7-8 and TRBJ2-1, with D possibly being TRBD2 (5 bases). Germline CDR1 SGHVS, CDR2 FQNEAQ. The CDR3 has 13 residues. With 3 bases removed from V and 7 bases from J, the gap between germline ends came to 10 bases.

V and J are TRBV5-6 and TRBJ2-3; D is unresolved. This CDR3 has 11 amino acids. Germline V gene sequence: CDR1 SGHDT, CDR2 YYEEEE. Trimming removed 2 bases from V and 11 bases from J, with 9 bases in between. Written as DNA, the CDR3 is TGTGCCAGCAGCTTTACCCAGGAGCAGTATTTT. Protein: CASSFTQEQYF.

This sequence joins TRBV5-1 and TRBJ2-7, with D perhaps TRBD1 (5 bases). Germline lookup yields CDR1 SGHRS and CDR2 YFSETQ. The CDR3 length is 14 residues. With 2 bases removed from V and 0 bases from J, the gap between germline ends came to 9 bases. CDR3 nucleotides: TGCGCCAGCAGCTTCTACAGGAGCTCCTACGAGCAGTACTTC. Amino acid sequence: CASSFYRSSYEQYF.

The chain couples TRBV7-9 to TRBJ2-5, with a weak D call TRBD2 (5 bases). Germline loops: CDR1 SEHNR, CDR2 FQNEAQ (reference sequence). This CDR3 spans 15 amino acids. Trimming stripped 1 base from V and 2 bases from J, with 11 bases between. CDR3 coding DNA: TGTGCCAGCAGCTTAGTGGGAGCAGGACAAGAGACCCAGTACTTC. The encoded protein is CASSLVGAGQETQYF.

CDR3 sequence: CASSSRLAGDNEQFF. In DNA form, the CDR3 reads TGCGCCAGCAGCTCGAGATTAGCGGGGGACAATGAGCAGTTCTTC. The chain has TRBV5-1 and TRBJ2-1, with 9 bases identical to TRBD2. Trimming took 3 bases from V and 5 from J; bases not matched to a gene: 6. Germline assignment: CDR1 SGHRS and CDR2 YFSETQ. The CDR3 extends over 15 amino acids.

This clone occurred a few times. This chain links TRBV30 with TRBJ2-2, with D uncertain. This CDR3 is 12 amino acids long. The germline gives CDR1 GTSNPN, CDR2 SVGIG (reference sequence). The V end lost 2 bases, the J end lost 2 bases, and 3 bases lay between the germline ends. This CDR3 is CAWSSNTGELFF. Here the CDR3 DNA reads TGTGCCTGGAGTAGCAACACCGGGGAGCTGTTTTTT. Filled out from reference TRBV30 and TRBJ2-2, the complete variable domain reads SQTIHQWPATLVQPVGSPLSLECTVEGTSNPNLYWYRQAAGRGLQLLFYSVGIGQISSEVPQNLSASRPQDRQFILSSKKLLLSDSGFYLCAWSSNTGELFFGEGSRLTVL.

The chain is built from TRBV5-1 and TRBJ2-5; TRBD2 might be the D (5 bases). The ends were cut back, 4 bases at V and 2 bases at J, with 18 bases in the middle. The CDR3 length is 16 residues. Germline-derived CDR1 and CDR2 are SGHRS and YFSETQ. CDR3 amino acids: CASSPGGVSGQETQYF. In DNA form, the CDR3 reads TGCGCCAGCAGCCCCGGAGGTGTGTCGGGTCAAGAGACCCAGTACTTC.

The chain is built from TRBV30 and TRBJ1-5, with D unresolved. The CDR3 consists of 17 residues. V lost 3 bases and J 1 base, leaving 19 bases between the germline ends. CDR1 and CDR2 from the germline V gene are GTSNPN and SVGIG (reference sequence). The CDR3, as DNA: TGTGCCTGGAGCCCGACCCGGGGAAGTTCGAGCAATCAGCCCCAGCATTTT. It codes for CAWSPTRGSSSNQPQHF. The full variable domain, in which reference TRBV30 and TRBJ1-5 provide the parts outside the CDR3, is SQTIHQWPATLVQPVGSPLSLECTVEGTSNPNLYWYRQAAGRGLQLLFYSVGIGQISSEVPQNLSASRPQDRQFILSSKKLLLSDSGFYLCAWSPTRGSSSNQPQHFGDGTRLSIL.